These T cell receptor beta chains were read from a single sample in a study of blood T cell repertoires in COVID-19. The table came from immunoSEQ multiplex PCR; TCRdb's copy has only in-frame clones and leaves some out. The sample has more than 75,000 clones; about 84% are singletons. Sequencing was done on a sample of peripheral blood. Source of these receptors: a woman aged 70-85 years with acute or convalescent COVID-19. Each CDR3 is given with its conserved first and last residue. Each record gives: D gene, CDR3 length, J gene, clone size, V gene, CDR3 DNA, CDR3 protein. D genes are given only for firm matches. Size is stated for part of the rows, as once, few or many counts, or as a class when the clone is expanded.

NA 15 TRBJ1-1 few TRBV7-9 TGTGCCAGCAGCCCCAGCGGGCGGTCGGACACTGAAGCTTTCTTT CASSPSGRSDTEAFF
TRBD1 15 TRBJ2-3 few TRBV19 TGTGCCAGTAGTTCTTCGGGACAGAGACCTTATACGCAGTATTTT CASSSSGQRPYTQYF
TRBD1 16 TRBJ1-5 NA TRBV5-8 TGTGCCAGCAGCCAGGACTGGGACAGATACAATCAGCCCCAGCATTTT CASSQDWDRYNQPQHF
NA 12 TRBJ2-1 once TRBV5-1 TGCGCCAGCAGCCCAGAATACAATGAGCAGTTCTTC CASSPEYNEQFF
NA 13 TRBJ2-2 few TRBV12-3/TRBV12-4 TGTGCCAGCAGTCCACAGTTACCCGGGGAGCTGTTTTTT CASSPQLPGELFF
TRBD1 15 TRBJ2-2 once TRBV2 TGTGCCAGCAGTACCGGGACAGGGGGGTTCGGGGAGCTGTTTTTT CASSTGTGGFGELFF
TRBD1 14 TRBJ2-5 NA TRBV5-8 TGTGCCAGCAGCTTGGGACAGGGCCAAGAGACCCAGTACTTC CASSLGQGQETQYF
TRBD1 14 TRBJ1-1 NA TRBV5-4 TGTGCCAGCAGCCGGGGACAGGGGATCACTGAAGCTTTCTTT CASSRGQGITEAFF
NA 22 TRBJ2-1 NA TRBV6-2/TRBV6-3 TGTGCCAGCAGCCGACGATCGCCCTTCGTTGTGGTCCCGCTAGTTATCTACAATGAGCAGTTCTTC CASSRRSPFVVVPLVIYNEQFF
NA 12 TRBJ1-1 NA TRBV18 TGTGCCAGCTCATTCGGTGTCAGGGCGGCTTTCTTT CASSFGVRAAFF
TRBD2 13 TRBJ2-1 few TRBV7-2 TGTGCCAGCGGGGGAGGGCCGTACAATGAGCAGTTCTTC CASGGGPYNEQFF
NA 12 TRBJ2-3 NA TRBV28 TGTGCCAGCAGTCAACAAAAAGATACGCAGTATTTT CASSQQKDTQYF
TRBD2 11 TRBJ2-5 NA TRBV20-1 TGCAGTGTCCAGCGGGGGGAATCCCAGTACTTC CSVQRGESQYF
NA 15 TRBJ2-2 NA TRBV11-3 TGTGCCAGCAGCTTAAGGGAGACATGGGCCGGGGAGCTGTTTTTT CASSLRETWAGELFF
TRBD2 17 TRBJ2-1 NA TRBV3-1/TRBV3-2 TGTGCCAGCAGCCAAGAGAAAGCGGGAGGGATGTACAATGAGCAGTTCTTC CASSQEKAGGMYNEQFF
NA 14 TRBJ1-3 once TRBV11-3 TGTGCCAGCAGCCCCGGGGTCATTGGAAACACCATATATTTT CASSPGVIGNTIYF
NA 12 TRBJ1-6 NA TRBV27 TGTGCCAGCAGTTTACGGAATTCACCCCTCCACTTT CASSLRNSPLHF
NA 14 TRBJ2-3 NA TRBV19 TGTGCCAGTAGTCCCCCCGGGACTCTGGATACGCAGTATTTT CASSPPGTLDTQYF
TRBD2 14 TRBJ2-1 NA TRBV7-8 TGTGCCAGCTTACTGACTAGCGGGAGTTATGAGCAGTTCTTC CASLLTSGSYEQFF
TRBD2 20 TRBJ2-1 NA TRBV4-2 TGTGCCAGCAGCCAAGATGGAGCGGGGGGGCCGTCAGGCTCCTACAATGAGCAGTTCTTC CASSQDGAGGPSGSYNEQFF
TRBD1 16 TRBJ2-1 NA TRBV19 TGTGCCAGTAGTCTCCGAGGACAGGGGGTATACAATGAGCAGTTCTTC CASSLRGQGVYNEQFF
NA 16 TRBJ2-3 NA TRBV4-3 TGCGCCAGCAGCCAAGATTGGGGGCGGGAGAAAGATACGCAGTATTTT CASSQDWGREKDTQYF
NA 14 TRBJ2-5 NA TRBV10-3 TGTGCCATCAGTGGGCGGTACACCCAAGAGACCCAGTACTTC CAISGRYTQETQYF
TRBD1 17 TRBJ2-3 NA TRBV6-6 TGTGCCAGCAGTCCGACAGGGGGCGCGGTTCGCACAGATACGCAGTATTTT CASSPTGGAVRTDTQYF
TRBD1 14 TRBJ1-2 once TRBV19 TGTGCCAGTAGATCCGGGACAGCTAACTATGGCTACACCTTC CASRSGTANYGYTF
TRBD2 17 TRBJ2-5 NA TRBV4-1 TGCGCCAGCAGCCAAGGGGTAGCGGGAGGGACCCAAGAGACCCAGTACTTC CASSQGVAGGTQETQYF
NA 16 TRBJ1-5 NA TRBV7-8 TGTGCCAGCAGCAACCAGCCGGGGAGGAGCAATCAGCCCCAGCATTTT CASSNQPGRSNQPQHF
NA 13 TRBJ1-4 NA TRBV19 TGTGCCAGTAGTATAGATCGGGGGGAAAAACTGTTTTTT CASSIDRGEKLFF
TRBD2 16 TRBJ2-1 NA TRBV9 TGTGCCAGCAGCGTAGGCATTAGCGGGGGGAACAATGAGCAGTTCTTC CASSVGISGGNNEQFF
NA 17 TRBJ1-1 once TRBV2 TGTGCCAGCAGTGTAATACCCGGGAACAGTGAGAAAACTGAAGCTTTCTTT CASSVIPGNSEKTEAFF
NA 14 TRBJ1-3 NA TRBV2 TGTGCCAGCAGTCCCGGGGTAGATGGAAACACCATATATTTT CASSPGVDGNTIYF
TRBD1 14 TRBJ1-1 NA TRBV29-1 TGCAGCGTGGGCAGGGACAGGGAGAACACTGAAGCTTTCTTT CSVGRDRENTEAFF
NA 11 TRBJ1-1 NA TRBV6-5 TGTGCCAGCAGTTTTCAAACTGAAGCTTTCTTT CASSFQTEAFF
NA 16 TRBJ1-2 NA TRBV7-8 TGTGCCAGCAGCTTACAACGTACCGGACAGAGCTATGGCTACACCTTC CASSLQRTGQSYGYTF
NA 15 TRBJ2-2 NA TRBV20-1 TGCAGTGCTAGTCCCCAGGGCGCGAACACCGGGGAGCTGTTTTTT CSASPQGANTGELFF
NA 15 TRBJ1-2 NA TRBV6-5 TGTGCCAGCAGCCTTTGGCCAGGGGACGTGGATGGCTACACCTTC CASSLWPGDVDGYTF
NA 13 TRBJ1-1 NA TRBV11-2 TGTGCCAGCAGCATGTCGGGGTTCACTGAAGCTTTCTTT CASSMSGFTEAFF
NA 12 TRBJ1-2 NA TRBV30 TGTGCCTGGAGTACAGGGAGGGCGGGCTACACCTTC CAWSTGRAGYTF
TRBD2 17 TRBJ2-3 NA TRBV28 TGTGCCAGCAGCGGGGCTAGCGGGAGGGGGGGCCCAGATACGCAGTATTTT CASSGASGRGGPDTQYF
NA 16 TRBJ2-4 NA TRBV5-1 TGCGCCAGCAGCTTGGCAATTCCAGGTGCACAGAACATTCAGTACTTC CASSLAIPGAQNIQYF
TRBD2 18 TRBJ2-1 NA TRBV19 TGTGCCAGTAGTCGTCCCGGGACTAGCGGGGGCTTCTACAATGAGCAGTTCTTC CASSRPGTSGGFYNEQFF
NA 13 TRBJ1-2 few TRBV18 TGTGCCAGCTCACTGGAAGGAGGGGTCGGCTACACCTTC CASSLEGGVGYTF
NA 15 TRBJ1-3 few TRBV4-1 TGCGCCAGCAGCCAAGGGGGAGGCACTGGAAACACCATATATTTT CASSQGGGTGNTIYF
NA 22 TRBJ2-3 NA TRBV21-1 TGTGCCAGCAGCAAAGAGTGGATTGGGACTAGCGGGAGGGCCGAAGGAACAGATACGCAGTATTTT CASSKEWIGTSGRAEGTDTQYF
TRBD2 13 TRBJ2-5 NA TRBV19 TGTGCCAGCCGACTAGCGGGGGAAGAGACCCAGTACTTC CASRLAGEETQYF
TRBD1 16 TRBJ2-2 NA TRBV10-3 TGTGCCATCAGTGCGACAGGGGGCGCGAACACCGGGGAGCTGTTTTTT CAISATGGANTGELFF
TRBD2 18 TRBJ2-3 NA TRBV7-9 TGTGCCCCCACTCGACCGGACCTCTACGGGAGGGGGGCAGATACGCAGTATTTT CAPTRPDLYGRGADTQYF
TRBD2 15 TRBJ2-2 NA TRBV7-2 TGTGCCAGCAGCTTACGACTAGCGGGAACCGGGGAGCTGTTTTTT CASSLRLAGTGELFF
TRBD2 16 TRBJ2-5 few TRBV15 TGTGCCACCAGCAGACGGACTAGCGGGGGGGGTGAGACCCAGTACTTC CATSRRTSGGGETQYF
TRBD2 16 TRBJ2-2 NA TRBV19 TGTGCCAGTAGTCCCCGACTAGCGGGTGGCACCGGGGAGCTGTTTTTT CASSPRLAGGTGELFF
NA 13 TRBJ1-1 NA TRBV29-1 TGCAGCGTTGTAAATGGGCAGAACACTGAAGCTTTCTTT CSVVNGQNTEAFF
NA 16 TRBJ2-2 NA TRBV3-1/TRBV3-2 TGTGCCAGCAGCCTAGAAACCTACAGGGACACCGGGGAGCTGTTTTTT CASSLETYRDTGELFF
TRBD2 18 TRBJ2-3 once TRBV7-8 TGTGCCAGCAGCTTAGATTGGCGGGAGTCTGCGGTAACAGATACGCAGTATTTT CASSLDWRESAVTDTQYF
NA 13 TRBJ2-1 NA TRBV2 TGTGCCAGCGGGGGGATCTCCTACAATGAGCAGTTCTTC CASGGISYNEQFF
NA 16 TRBJ1-6 NA TRBV30 TGTGCCTGGAGATTTAATGGACAGCTTAATAATTCACCCCTCCACTTT CAWRFNGQLNNSPLHF
NA 13 TRBJ2-1 once TRBV5-4 TGTGCCAGCAGCTTGGAGCTAGTAAATGAGCAGTTCTTC CASSLELVNEQFF
TRBD2 17 TRBJ2-6 NA TRBV6-1 TGTGCCAGCAGTGGTAGCGGGGGGGAAAGTGGGGCCAACGTCCTGACTTTC CASSGSGGESGANVLTF
NA 15 TRBJ1-1 NA TRBV7-9 TGTGCCAGCAGTGACCAGGGAGGACATTATGGTGAAGCTTTCTTT CASSDQGGHYGEAFF
TRBD1 18 TRBJ1-6 NA TRBV27 TGTGCCAGCAGTTCCCTCGGGGACAGGAGCTCCTATAATTCACCCCTCCACTTT CASSSLGDRSSYNSPLHF